These 19 T cell receptor beta chains came from one sample sequenced in a study of cytomegalovirus exposure and HLA in healthy donors. The PCR was carried out with 60 Vbeta primers and 13 Jbeta primers. Assay: immunoSEQ multiplex PCR; the TCRdb copy retains only in-frame clones and omits some. The sample yields roughly 180,000 clones, over 65% seen once. The specimen sequenced was PBMCs. These TCRs come from a woman aged 30 to 39 in good health and CMV-seropositive.

The chain couples TRBV19 to TRBJ1-2; the D gene is possibly TRBD1 (5 bases). Trimming left V 7 bases short and J 1 base short, with 19 bases between. CDR1 LNHDA and CDR2 SQIVND come from the germline V gene (reference sequence). The CDR3 loop spans 16 amino acids. The CDR3 region is CASTNPGGTFNYGYTF. CDR3 sequence (DNA): TGTGCCAGTACCAACCCCGGGGGGACCTTTAACTATGGCTACACCTTC.

Here the CDR3 DNA reads TGTGCCAGTCGGGATTCGGGTCAGCCCCAGCATTTT. It yields the protein CASRDSGQPQHF. This rearrangement joins TRBV28 to TRBJ1-5; D not certain. The CDR3 sequence is 12 residues long. The V end was cut by 9 bases, the J end by 6 bases, with 12 bases between. CDR1 and CDR2 from the germline V gene are MDHEN and SYDVKM.

The CDR3 is CASTVLAGGNEQFF. In nucleotides, the CDR3 is TGTGCCAGCACCGTACTAGCGGGAGGGAATGAGCAGTTCTTC. The genes are TRBV28 and TRBJ2-1, with 13 bases identical to TRBD2. The CDR3 sequence is 14 residues long. The V gene end was trimmed by 7 bases and the J gene end by 7 bases; junction bases not matched to a gene: 4. The germline CDR1 and CDR2 sequences are MDHEN and SYDVKM.

The chain is built from TRBV4-1 and TRBJ1-1; 7 bases line up with TRBD1. The junction had 12 bases not matched to a gene; V was cut back by 4 bases and J by 4 bases. CDR1 and CDR2 (germline): MGHRA, YSYEKL. The CDR3 runs 16 residues. CDR3 sequence: CASSRYGQAEGTEAFF. The CDR3 DNA reads TGCGCCAGCAGCCGTTACGGACAGGCGGAGGGCACTGAAGCTTTCTTT.

The chain links TRBV15 to TRBJ2-7, with 11 bases fitting TRBD2. The trim removed 5 bases at V and 3 bases at J, leaving 12 bases unmatched. CDR1 and CDR2 (germline): LNHNV, YYDKDF (reference sequence). This CDR3 is 17 amino acids long. The CDR3 nucleotides are TGTGCCACCAGCCGAGGAAGTACGACTAGCGGGATCTACGAGCAGTACTTC. Protein: CATSRGSTTSGIYEQYF.

The chain recombines TRBV4-3 with TRBJ1-1, with TRBD1 matching 8 bases. The germline gives CDR1 LGHNA, CDR2 YSLEER. V trimming: 3 bases; J trimming: 2 bases; junction bases outside the gene matches: 2. The CDR3 spans 14 residues. CDR3 protein: CASSQDRVNTEAFF. The CDR3 region has the DNA TGCGCCAGCAGCCAGGACAGGGTAAACACTGAAGCTTTCTTT.

The V call is TRBV7-3, the J call TRBJ2-1, with 8 bases that match TRBD1. Looked up from germline, CDR1 is SGHTA and CDR2 is FQGTGA. V dropped 3 bases and J dropped 4; count of bases not matched to a gene: 5. CDR3 size: 15 residues. This chain's CDR3 is CASSFGTGLYNEQFF. CDR3 coding DNA: TGTGCCAGCAGCTTCGGGACAGGACTTTACAATGAGCAGTTCTTC.

The chain is built from TRBV7-2 and TRBJ2-3; unclear D gene. Germline assignment: CDR1 SGHTA and CDR2 FQGNSA. This CDR3 contains 15 residues. V was clipped by 1 base and J by 0 bases, with 8 bases between them. The CDR3 coding sequence is TGTGCCAGCAGCTTAGGAGGCACTAGCACAGATACGCAGTATTTT. It translates to CASSLGGTSTDTQYF.

The rearrangement joins TRBV5-1 to TRBJ2-7, with D perhaps matching TRBD2 (6 bases). The CDR3 is 14 residues long. V lost 1 base to trimming and J lost 3 bases, with 11 bases between them. The germline CDR1 and CDR2 sequences are SGHRS and YFSETQ. CDR3 bases: TGCGCCAGCAGCTTGAAGGGACTCGACTACGAGCAGTACTTC. Protein product: CASSLKGLDYEQYF.

Notes on this clone: A read error may account for a junction end that differs from germline. The rearrangement links TRBV6-1 to TRBJ1-1; the D gene is possibly TRBD1 (6 bases). The CDR3 has 11 residues. CDR1 is MNHNS, CDR2 SASEGT, per germline. CDR3 region: CAGSRGGEAFF. CDR3 nucleotide sequence: TGTGCCGGCAGCCGAGGGGGTGAAGCTTTCTTT.

V and J are TRBV4-1 and TRBJ2-1, with 13 bases lining up with TRBD2. The CDR3 length is 16 residues. J lost 7 bases, V lost 4 bases, and 7 bases had no gene match. Per the germline V gene, CDR1 is MGHRA and CDR2 is YSYEKL. CDR3 coding DNA: TGCGCCAGCAGCCGCGGACTAGCGGGAGACTGGAATGAGCAGTTCTTC. This codes for CASSRGLAGDWNEQFF.

V usage is TRBV28 and J usage is TRBJ1-1; 7 positions match TRBD1. The CDR3 consists of 12 residues. Unmatched junction bases numbered 7, after V lost 10 bases and J lost 5 bases. Germline V CDR1 and CDR2: MDHEN, SYDVKM. CDR3 sequence: CATRTGVTEAFF. DNA for the CDR3: TGTGCCACCCGGACAGGAGTGACTGAAGCTTTCTTT. Variable domain in full (rest from reference TRBV28 and TRBJ1-1): DVKVTQSSRYLVKRTGEKVFLECVQDMDHENMFWYRQDPGLGLRLIYFSYDVKMKEKGDIPEGYSVSREKKERFSLILESASTNQTSMYLCATRTGVTEAFFGQGTRLTVV.

The chain is built from TRBV4-3 and TRBJ2-7; 12 bases are a match to TRBD2. The junction had 13 bases not matched to a gene; V was cut back by 3 bases and J by 4 bases. Germline lookup yields CDR1 LGHNA and CDR2 YSLEER. CDR3 length equals 18 residues. CDR3 sequence reads: CASSHSLGLAGGLYEQYF. The CDR3, as DNA: TGCGCCAGCAGCCATTCCTTAGGGCTAGCGGGAGGGCTATACGAGCAGTACTTC.

The chain employs TRBV4-2 and TRBJ1-2; D possibly corresponds to TRBD1 (5 bases). The CDR3 spans 18 residues. V was clipped by 0 bases and J by 3 bases, with 20 bases between them. CDR1 LGHNA and CDR2 YNFKEQ come from the germline V gene. DNA for the CDR3: TGTGCCAGCAGCCAAGATCTTGGCGGGGCCGGAAACTACTATGGCTACACCTTC. Amino acid sequence: CASSQDLGGAGNYYGYTF.

This chain uses TRBV5-5 with TRBJ2-4; D gene uncertain. V was trimmed by 4 bases and J by 7 bases, leaving 12 bases between them. Per germline, CDR1 SGHKS and CDR2 YYEKEE (reference sequence). The CDR3 runs 13 residues. The CDR3 sequence: CASSPDTYNIQYF. As DNA, the CDR3 is TGTGCCAGCAGCCCTGACACCTACAACATTCAGTACTTC.

This clone was seen only once. The chain joins TRBV2 to TRBJ2-1, with D hard to call. Germline assignment: CDR1 SNHLY and CDR2 FYNNEI. V was pared by 7 bases and J by 9 bases, with 7 bases between. The CDR3 is made up of 10 amino acids. CDR3 in DNA: TGTGCCAGCACCCTACTTGAGCAGTTCTTC. It yields the protein CASTLLEQFF.

This chain uses TRBV5-1 with TRBJ2-5; the D gene is possibly TRBD1 (8 bases). Germline values: CDR1 SGHRS, CDR2 YFSETQ. The germline V and J ends were trimmed by 4 bases and 3 bases, with 13 bases remaining between them. The CDR3 consists of 14 residues. The CDR3 nucleotides are TGCGCCAGCAGCGTTACAGGGGGGGAAGAGACCCAGTACTTC. Protein product: CASSVTGGEETQYF. Based on the CDR3 plus reference TRBV5-1 and TRBJ2-5, the full variable domain is KAGVTQTPRYLIKTRGQQVTLSCSPISGHRSVSWYQQTPGQGLQFLFEYFSETQRNKGNFPGRFSGRQFSNSRSEMNVSTLELGDSALYLCASSVTGGEETQYFGPGTRLLVL.

The chain employs TRBV18 and TRBJ2-2; TRBD1 might be the D (6 bases). V dropped 3 bases and J dropped 0 bases, with 8 bases sitting between them. CDR1 is KGHSH and CDR2 is LQKENI in the germline V gene. This CDR3 contains 15 residues. DNA for the CDR3: TGTGCCAGCTCACCGACAGGATCGAACACCGGGGAGCTGTTTTTT. Protein sequence: CASSPTGSNTGELFF.

As concerns this clone: This sample also contains other DNA sequences that code for the same CDR3. The chain carries TRBV19 and TRBJ1-2, with 9 bases lining up with TRBD1. The length of the CDR3 is 16 residues. V lost 9 bases to trimming and J lost 8 bases; unmatched junction nucleotides: 19. CDR1 and CDR2 from the germline V gene are LNHDA and SQIVND (reference sequence). The CDR3 spells CASQTSGTGLTVGYTF. The CDR3 nucleotides read TGTGCCAGCCAGACTTCCGGGACAGGGCTGACAGTAGGCTACACCTTC.